The 10 T cell receptor beta chains below come from one sample, sequenced in a study of CD8+CD57+ T cells in acquired aplastic anemia. According to the study, genomic DNA was the template for TCR beta VDJ and CDR3 profiling. MiXCR, run by TCRdb on the reads, gives a single entry per CDR3 protein. The sample consists of roughly 160,000 distinct CDR3 sequences, just under 65% of them appearing once. Sequencing used sorted CD4+, CD8+, or CD8+CD57+ T cells (not recorded which) from PBMCs. These TCRs come from a human donor in good health.

The chain joins TRBV7-2 to TRBJ2-7; maybe TRBD1 (6 bases). This CDR3 is 15 amino acids long. Trimming took 2 bases from V and 3 from J, leaving 14 bases between them. Germline CDR1 reads SGHTA; CDR2 reads FQGNSA. In DNA form, the CDR3 reads TGTGCCAGCAGCTTATCGTGGACAGCCGACTACGAGCAGTACTTC. Translating gives CASSLSWTADYEQYF.

V is TRBV20-1 and J is TRBJ1-6; D ambiguous. The V and J ends lost 6 bases and 8 bases respectively, with 17 bases between them. The germline V gene encodes CDR1 DFQATT and CDR2 SNEGSKA (reference sequence). The CDR3 loop spans 14 amino acids. In DNA, the CDR3 is TGCAGTGCCCTTTCCCCAGCTCTGGATTCACCCCTCCACTTT. Its translation is CSALSPALDSPLHF.

The chain recombines TRBV20-1 with TRBJ2-7; 7 bases match TRBD1. There are 11 residues in the CDR3. Germline CDR1 is DFQATT and CDR2 is SNEGSKA (reference sequence). CDR3 coding DNA: TGCAGGACAGGGTCACTAGGCGAGCAGTACTTC. Protein: CRTGSLGEQYF.

There are many counts of this clonotype. Written as DNA, the CDR3 is TGTGCCAGCAGCCAAGTGGGCCGGGGGATGGCCTACGAGCAGTACTTC. Its protein is CASSQVGRGMAYEQYF. The J gene is TRBJ2-7, the V gene TRBV4-2, with D maybe TRBD2 (6 bases). The ends were cut back, 1 base at V and 2 bases at J, with 15 bases in the middle. Germline values: CDR1 LGHNA, CDR2 YNFKEQ. This CDR3 region has 16 residues.

The sample holds many counts of this clonotype. The genes are TRBV14 and TRBJ2-7; no firm D call. V lost 8 bases and J lost 1, with 15 bases in between. The CDR3 length is 14 residues. CDR1 SGHDN and CDR2 FVKESK come from the germline V gene. The DNA for the CDR3 is TGTGCCAGCGGTCCGTCCGGCCTTTCCTACGAGCAGTACTTC. Protein sequence: CASGPSGLSYEQYF. Full variable domain (missing parts from reference TRBV14 and TRBJ2-7): EAGVTQFPSHSVIEKGQTVTLRCDPISGHDNLYWYRRVMGKEIKFLLHFVKESKQDESGMPNNRFLAERTGGTYSTLKVQPAELEDSGVYFCASGPSGLSYEQYFGPGTRLTVT.

The V and J genes are TRBV20-1 and TRBJ1-1, with D unclear. CDR1 is DFQATT and CDR2 is SNEGSKA in the germline V gene (reference sequence). This CDR3 is built from 12 residues. The ends were cut back, 2 bases at V and 3 bases at J, with 7 bases in the middle. CDR3 residues: CSARMRDTEAFF. The DNA for the CDR3 is TGCAGTGCTAGAATGCGGGACACTGAAGCTTTCTTT.

The CDR3 DNA reads as TGTGCCAGCAGCTTACGATCGAAGACAGATACGCAGTATTTT. Encoded protein: CASSLRSKTDTQYF. V usage is TRBV7-9 and J usage is TRBJ2-3; D not resolved. CDR3 length equals 14 residues. V lost 2 bases to trimming and J lost 3 bases, with 9 bases between them. Germline V gives CDR1 SEHNR, CDR2 FQNEAQ (reference sequence).

This chain connects TRBV5-1 to TRBJ2-7; tentative D call: TRBD2 (6 bases). V was pared by 2 bases and J by 1 base, with 13 bases between. The CDR3 is 15 amino acids. Germline CDR1 SGHRS, CDR2 YFSETQ. The chain's CDR3 is CASSFTPSESYEQYF. The CDR3 bases are TGCGCCAGCAGCTTTACCCCTAGCGAGTCCTACGAGCAGTACTTC.

V and J are TRBV12-3 or TRBV12-4 and TRBJ2-2; TRBD2 matches 7 bases. CDR3 length: 12 amino acids. V gave up 4 bases and J gave up 7 bases; unmatched junction bases: 0. CDR3 DNA: TGTGCCAGCAGTTCGGGAGGCGGGGAGCTGTTTTTT. This translates into CASSSGGGELFF.

Remarks on this clonotype: A much bigger clone sits one base away, suggesting this may be a read error. This rearrangement joins TRBV12-3 or TRBV12-4 to TRBJ2-7; D assignment may be TRBD1 or TRBD2 (5 bases each). The CDR3 consists of 15 residues. V dropped 4 bases and J dropped 6 bases, with 19 bases sitting between them. CDR3 sequence (DNA): TGTGCCAGCAGTTATCCGGGACGGGGAGTCTTCGAGCAGTACTTC. It translates to CASSYPGRGVFEQYF.